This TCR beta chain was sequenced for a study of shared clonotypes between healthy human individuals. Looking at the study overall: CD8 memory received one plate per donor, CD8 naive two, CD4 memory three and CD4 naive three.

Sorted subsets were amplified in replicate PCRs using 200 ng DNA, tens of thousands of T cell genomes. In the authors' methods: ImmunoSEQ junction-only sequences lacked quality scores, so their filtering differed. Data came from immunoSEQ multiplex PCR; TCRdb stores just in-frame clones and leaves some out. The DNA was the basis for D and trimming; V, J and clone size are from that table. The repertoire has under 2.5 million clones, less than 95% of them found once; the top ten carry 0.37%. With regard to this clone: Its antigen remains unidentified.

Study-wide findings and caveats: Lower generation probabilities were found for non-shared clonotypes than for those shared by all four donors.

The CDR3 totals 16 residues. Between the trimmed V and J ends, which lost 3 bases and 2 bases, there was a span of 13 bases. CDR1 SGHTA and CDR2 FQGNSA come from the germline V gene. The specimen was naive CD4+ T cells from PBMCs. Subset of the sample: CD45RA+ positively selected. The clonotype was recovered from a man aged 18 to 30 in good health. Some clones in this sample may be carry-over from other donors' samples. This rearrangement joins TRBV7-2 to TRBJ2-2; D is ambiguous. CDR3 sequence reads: CASSLMLWSNTGELFF. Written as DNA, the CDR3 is TGTGCCAGCAGCTTGATGCTCTGGTCCAACACCGGGGAGCTGTTTTTT.